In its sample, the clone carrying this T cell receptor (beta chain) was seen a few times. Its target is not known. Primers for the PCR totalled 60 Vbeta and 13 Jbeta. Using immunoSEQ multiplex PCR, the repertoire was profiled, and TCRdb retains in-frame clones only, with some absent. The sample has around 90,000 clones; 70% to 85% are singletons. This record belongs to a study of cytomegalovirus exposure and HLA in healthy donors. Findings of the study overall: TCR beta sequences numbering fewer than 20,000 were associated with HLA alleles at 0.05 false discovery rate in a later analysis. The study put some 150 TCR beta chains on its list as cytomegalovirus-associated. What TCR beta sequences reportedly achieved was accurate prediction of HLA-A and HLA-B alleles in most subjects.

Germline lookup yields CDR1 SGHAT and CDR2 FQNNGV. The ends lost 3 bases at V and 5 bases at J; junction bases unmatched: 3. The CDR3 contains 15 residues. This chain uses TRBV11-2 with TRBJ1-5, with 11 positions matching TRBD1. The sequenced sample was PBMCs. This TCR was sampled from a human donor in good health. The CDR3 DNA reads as TGTGCCAGCAGCTTGGGACAGGGGGTTGATCAGCCCCAGCATTTT. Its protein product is CASSLGQGVDQPQHF.